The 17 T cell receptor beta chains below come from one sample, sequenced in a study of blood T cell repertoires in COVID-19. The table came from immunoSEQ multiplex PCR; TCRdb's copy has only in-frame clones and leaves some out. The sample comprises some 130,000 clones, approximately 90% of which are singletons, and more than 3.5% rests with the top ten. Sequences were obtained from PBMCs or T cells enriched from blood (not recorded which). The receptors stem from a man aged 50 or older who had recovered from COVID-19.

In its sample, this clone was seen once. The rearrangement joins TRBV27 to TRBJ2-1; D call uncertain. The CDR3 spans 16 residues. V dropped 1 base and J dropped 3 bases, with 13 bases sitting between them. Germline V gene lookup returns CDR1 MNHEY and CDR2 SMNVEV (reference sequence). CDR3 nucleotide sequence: TGTGCCAGCAGTTTATTGGGCGCTAAAGGCTACAATGAGCAGTTCTTC. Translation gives CASSLLGAKGYNEQFF.

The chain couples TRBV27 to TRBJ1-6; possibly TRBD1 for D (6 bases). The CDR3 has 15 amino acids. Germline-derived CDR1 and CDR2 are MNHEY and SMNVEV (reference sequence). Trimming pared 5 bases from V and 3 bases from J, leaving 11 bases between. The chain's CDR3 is CASSLQGLYNSPLHF. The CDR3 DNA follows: TGTGCCAGCAGTCTACAGGGCCTCTATAATTCACCCCTCCACTTT.

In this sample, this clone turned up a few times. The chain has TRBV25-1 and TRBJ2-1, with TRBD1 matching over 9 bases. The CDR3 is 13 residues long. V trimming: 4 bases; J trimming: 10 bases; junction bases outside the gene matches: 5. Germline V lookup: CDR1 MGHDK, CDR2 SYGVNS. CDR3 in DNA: TGTGCCAGCAGTGCACAGGGGGCAGGCGAGCAGTTCTTC. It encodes CASSAQGAGEQFF.

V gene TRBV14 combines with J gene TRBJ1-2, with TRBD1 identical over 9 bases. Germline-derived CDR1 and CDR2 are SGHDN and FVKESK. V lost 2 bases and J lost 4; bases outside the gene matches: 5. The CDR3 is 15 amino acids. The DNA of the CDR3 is TGTGCCAGCAGCCAACCGGGACAGGGCGGCTATGGCTACACCTTC. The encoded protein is CASSQPGQGGYGYTF.

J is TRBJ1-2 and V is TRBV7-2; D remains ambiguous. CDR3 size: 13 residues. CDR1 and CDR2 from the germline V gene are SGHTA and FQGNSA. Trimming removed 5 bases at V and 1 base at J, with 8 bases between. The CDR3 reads CASSTQINYGYTF. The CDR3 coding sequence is TGTGCCAGCAGCACCCAGATTAACTATGGCTACACCTTC.

CDR3 sequence (DNA): TGCAGCGGAAAGAGCTCTGGAAACACCATATATTTT. Translation gives CSGKSSGNTIYF. The rearrangement links TRBV29-1 to TRBJ1-3, with D uncertain. This CDR3 spans 12 amino acids. V was shortened by 7 bases and J by 0 bases, with 7 bases between the two germline ends. Germline CDR1 reads SQVTM; CDR2 reads ANQGSEA.

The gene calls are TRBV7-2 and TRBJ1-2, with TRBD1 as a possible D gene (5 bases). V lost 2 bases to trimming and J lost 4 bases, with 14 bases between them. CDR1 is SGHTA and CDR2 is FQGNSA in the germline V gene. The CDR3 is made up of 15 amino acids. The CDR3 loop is CASSLIGRVAYGYTF. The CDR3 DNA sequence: TGTGCCAGCAGCTTAATAGGCAGGGTGGCCTATGGCTACACCTTC.

The CDR3 here is CASSRTGGYEQYF. The CDR3 DNA reads as TGTGCCAGCAGCCGGACAGGGGGCTACGAGCAGTACTTC. The J gene is TRBJ2-7, the V gene TRBV2, with TRBD1 matching over 10 bases. Germline values: CDR1 SNHLY, CDR2 FYNNEI. The CDR3 has 13 residues. V was pared by 6 bases and J by 3 bases, with 2 bases of the junction left unmatched.

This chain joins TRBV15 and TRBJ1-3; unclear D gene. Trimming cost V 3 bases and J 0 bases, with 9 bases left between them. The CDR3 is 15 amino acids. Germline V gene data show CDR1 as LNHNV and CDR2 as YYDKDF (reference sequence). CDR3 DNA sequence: TGTGCCACCAGCAGGACGGGGATCTCTGGAAACACCATATATTTT. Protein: CATSRTGISGNTIYF.

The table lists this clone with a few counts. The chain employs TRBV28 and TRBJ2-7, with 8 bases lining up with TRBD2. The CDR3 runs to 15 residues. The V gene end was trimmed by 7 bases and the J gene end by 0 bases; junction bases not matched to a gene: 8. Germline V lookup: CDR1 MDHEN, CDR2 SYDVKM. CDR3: CASNPRGGSSYEQYV. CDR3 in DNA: TGTGCCAGCAACCCTCGGGGGGGGAGCTCCTACGAGCAGTACGTC.

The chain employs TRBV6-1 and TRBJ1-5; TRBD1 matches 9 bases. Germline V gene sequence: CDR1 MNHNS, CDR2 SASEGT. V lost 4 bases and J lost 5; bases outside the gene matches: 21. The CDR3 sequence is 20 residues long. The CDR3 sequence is CASSVHPGTGYQSVDQPQHF. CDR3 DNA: TGTGCCAGCAGTGTACATCCCGGGACAGGGTACCAAAGTGTGGATCAGCCCCAGCATTTT.

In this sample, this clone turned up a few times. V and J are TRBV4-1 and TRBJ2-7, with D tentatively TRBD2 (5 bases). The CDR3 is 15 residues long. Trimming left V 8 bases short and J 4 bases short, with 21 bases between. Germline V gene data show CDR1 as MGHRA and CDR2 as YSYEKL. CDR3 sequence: CASRLSPGVGYEQYF. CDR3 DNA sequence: TGCGCCAGCCGTTTGTCTCCCGGGGTCGGGTACGAGCAGTACTTC.

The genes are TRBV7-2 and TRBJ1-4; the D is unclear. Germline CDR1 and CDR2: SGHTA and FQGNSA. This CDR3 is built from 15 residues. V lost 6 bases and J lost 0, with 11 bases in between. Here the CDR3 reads CASSLTPATNEKLFF. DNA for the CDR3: TGTGCCAGCAGTCTAACGCCCGCAACTAATGAAAAACTGTTTTTT.

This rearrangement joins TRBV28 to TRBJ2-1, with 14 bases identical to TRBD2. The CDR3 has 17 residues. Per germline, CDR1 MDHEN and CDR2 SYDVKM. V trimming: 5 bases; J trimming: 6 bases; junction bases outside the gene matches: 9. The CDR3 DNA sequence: TGTGCCAGCAGTCCCGGCGGGACTAGCGGGAGAATCAATGAGCAGTTCTTC. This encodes CASSPGGTSGRINEQFF.

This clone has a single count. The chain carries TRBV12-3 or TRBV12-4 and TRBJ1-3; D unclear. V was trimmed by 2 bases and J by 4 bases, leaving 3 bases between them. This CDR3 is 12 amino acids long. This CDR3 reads CASSLIGNTIYF. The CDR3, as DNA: TGTGCCAGCAGTTTAATAGGAAACACCATATATTTT.

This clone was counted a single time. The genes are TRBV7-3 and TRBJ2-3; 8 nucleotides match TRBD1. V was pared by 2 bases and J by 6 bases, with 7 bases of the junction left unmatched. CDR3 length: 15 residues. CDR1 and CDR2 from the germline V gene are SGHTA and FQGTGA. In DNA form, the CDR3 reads TGTGCCAGCAGCTTACAGGGGACAGGTTACGATACGCAGTATTTT. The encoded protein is CASSLQGTGYDTQYF.

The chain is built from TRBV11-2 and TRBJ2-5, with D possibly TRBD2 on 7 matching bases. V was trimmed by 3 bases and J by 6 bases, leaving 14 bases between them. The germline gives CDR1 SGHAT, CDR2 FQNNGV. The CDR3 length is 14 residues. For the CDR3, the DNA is TGTGCCAGCAGCTTTAGGGGGGGCGCCCAGACCCAGTACTTC. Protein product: CASSFRGGAQTQYF.